This T cell receptor (beta chain) was retrieved from a study of OX40 agonist ivuxolimab in advanced cancers. In this sample, this clone turned up a few times. Antigen unknown. Method: immunoSEQ multiplex PCR; TCRdb's copy keeps in-frame clones and lacks some. The table shows around 29,000 clones, with approximately 83% occurring only once. The CDR3 sequence is 14 residues long. V was pared by 3 bases and J by 6 bases, with 11 bases between. Germline CDR1 is LNHDA and CDR2 is SQIVND (reference sequence). Whole-study findings and limits: Mean expanded clone counts were higher in CD8+ than CD4+ T cells.

Peripheral blood came from all dose cohorts at three timepoints. The sequence was obtained from an adult with an advanced solid tumor such as melanoma, head and neck, liver or kidney cancer. The chain links TRBV19 to TRBJ1-4; D call uncertain. This specimen consisted of CD4+ or CD8+ T cells sorted from blood, obtained in a trial of the OX40 agonist ivuxolimab. As DNA, the CDR3 is TGTGCCAGTAGTATCGGGGTGGAAGATGAAAAACTGTTTTTT. It specifies CASSIGVEDEKLFF.